This T cell receptor beta chain originates from a study of blood T cell repertoires in COVID-19. In germline, CDR1 is LNHDA, CDR2 SQIVND (reference sequence). The CDR3 length is 13 residues. V lost 4 bases and J lost 6, with 12 bases in between. Clones were read by immunoSEQ multiplex PCR, and TCRdb kept only the in-frame ones, dropping some. The data contain tens of thousands of clones, more than 60% of them seen just once; the ten biggest clones take up 28%. This chain connects TRBV19 to TRBJ1-1; D may be TRBD1 (5 bases). The sequence was collected from an elderly woman with active or convalescent COVID-19. The material sequenced was peripheral blood. The CDR3 region has the DNA TGTGCCAGTAGTAGAAAGGGGAATCCTGAAGCTTTCTTT. Translated: CASSRKGNPEAFF.